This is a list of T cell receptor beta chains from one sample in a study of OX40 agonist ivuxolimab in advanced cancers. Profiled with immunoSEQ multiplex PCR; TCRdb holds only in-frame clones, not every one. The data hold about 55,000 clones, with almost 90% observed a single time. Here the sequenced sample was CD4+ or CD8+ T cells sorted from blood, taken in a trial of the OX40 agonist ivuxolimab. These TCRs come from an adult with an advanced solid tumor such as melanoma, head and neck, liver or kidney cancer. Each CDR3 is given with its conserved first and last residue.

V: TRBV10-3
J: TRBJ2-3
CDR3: CAITASGRGTDTQYF

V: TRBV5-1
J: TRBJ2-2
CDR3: CASCPGRTGELFF

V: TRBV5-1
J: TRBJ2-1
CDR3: CASSLSGTSAYNEQFF

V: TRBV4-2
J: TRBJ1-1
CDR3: CASSQDLNTEAFF

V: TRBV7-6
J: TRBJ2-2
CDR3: CASSLAVSAGGLGTGELFF

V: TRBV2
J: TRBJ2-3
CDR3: CASSAGTSFTDTQYF

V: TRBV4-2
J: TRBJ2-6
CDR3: CASSQITGAGANVLTF

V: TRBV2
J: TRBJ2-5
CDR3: CAGGVGPEETQYF

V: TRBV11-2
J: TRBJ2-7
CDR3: CASSITGTGDPGQYF

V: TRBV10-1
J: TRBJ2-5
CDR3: CASSSGDSTQETQYF

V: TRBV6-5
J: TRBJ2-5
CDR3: CASEFGRNKETQYF

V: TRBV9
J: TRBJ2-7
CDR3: CASSGGGQGHGEQYF

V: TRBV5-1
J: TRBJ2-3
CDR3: CASSAVGAGTDTQYF

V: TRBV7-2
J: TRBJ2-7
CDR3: CASTPDSAGQAGKQYF

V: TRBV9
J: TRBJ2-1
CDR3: CASSVEWGNEQFF

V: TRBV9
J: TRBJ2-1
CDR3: CASSVGVTSSYNEQFF

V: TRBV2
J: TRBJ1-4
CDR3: CASSEGGEKLFF

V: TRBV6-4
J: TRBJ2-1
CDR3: CASSDPGTHNEQFF

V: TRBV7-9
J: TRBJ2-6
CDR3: CASSLVGANVLTF

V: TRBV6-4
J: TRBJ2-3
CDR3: CASSDDGGRAPDTQYF

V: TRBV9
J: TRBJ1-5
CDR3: CASSPGGLSNQPQHF

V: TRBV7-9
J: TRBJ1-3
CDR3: CASAGNSGNTIYF

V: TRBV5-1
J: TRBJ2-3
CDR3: CASSPGLAGGSTDTQYF

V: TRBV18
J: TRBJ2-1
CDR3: CASSPMGLAGPSLNEQFF

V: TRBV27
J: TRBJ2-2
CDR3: CASTSIGQIFNTGELFF

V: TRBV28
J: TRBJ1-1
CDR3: CASSLEITTGVAEAFF

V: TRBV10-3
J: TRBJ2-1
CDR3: CATWNLAGENNEQFF

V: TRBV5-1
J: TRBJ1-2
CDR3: CASSNGQGYGYTF

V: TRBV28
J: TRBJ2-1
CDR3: CASSIGGSGSTYNEQFF

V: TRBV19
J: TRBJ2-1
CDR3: CASSIDQGGGALYNEQFF

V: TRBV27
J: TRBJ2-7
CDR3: CASNGGGYEQYF

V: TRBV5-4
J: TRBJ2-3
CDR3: CASRSGTSGRSSTQYF

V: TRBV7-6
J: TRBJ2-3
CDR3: CASSLRQGSTDTQYF

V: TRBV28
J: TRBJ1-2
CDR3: CASSLAGESYGYTF

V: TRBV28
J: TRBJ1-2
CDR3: CASSLKQGGNYGYTF

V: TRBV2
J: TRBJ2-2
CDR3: CASSFAASGRANTGELFF

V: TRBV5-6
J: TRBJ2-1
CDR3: CASSLAVNFEQFF

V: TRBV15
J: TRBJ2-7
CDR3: CATSRGVTSSQHEQYF